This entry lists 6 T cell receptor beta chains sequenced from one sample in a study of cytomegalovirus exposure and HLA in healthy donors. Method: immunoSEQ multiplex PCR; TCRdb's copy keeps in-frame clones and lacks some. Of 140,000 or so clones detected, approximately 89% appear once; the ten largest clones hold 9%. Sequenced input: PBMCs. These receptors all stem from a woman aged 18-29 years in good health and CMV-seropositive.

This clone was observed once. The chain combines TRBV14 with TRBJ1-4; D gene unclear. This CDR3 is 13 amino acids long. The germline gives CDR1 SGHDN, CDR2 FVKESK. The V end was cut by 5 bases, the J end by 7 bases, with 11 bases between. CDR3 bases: TGTGCCAGCAGCTTCGTGGCAGGTGAAAAACTGTTTTTT. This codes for CASSFVAGEKLFF.

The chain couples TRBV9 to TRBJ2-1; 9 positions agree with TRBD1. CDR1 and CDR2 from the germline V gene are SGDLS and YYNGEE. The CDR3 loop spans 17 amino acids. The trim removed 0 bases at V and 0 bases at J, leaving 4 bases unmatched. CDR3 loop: CASSVDRDRDSYNEQFF. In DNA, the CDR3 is TGTGCCAGCAGCGTAGATAGGGACAGGGACTCCTACAATGAGCAGTTCTTC.

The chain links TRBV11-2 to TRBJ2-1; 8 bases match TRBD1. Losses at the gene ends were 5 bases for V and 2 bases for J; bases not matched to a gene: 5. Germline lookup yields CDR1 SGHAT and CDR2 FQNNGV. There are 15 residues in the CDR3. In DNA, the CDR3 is TGTGCCAGCAGCCCCGGGACAGGAGCCTACAATGAGCAGTTCTTC. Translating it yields CASSPGTGAYNEQFF.

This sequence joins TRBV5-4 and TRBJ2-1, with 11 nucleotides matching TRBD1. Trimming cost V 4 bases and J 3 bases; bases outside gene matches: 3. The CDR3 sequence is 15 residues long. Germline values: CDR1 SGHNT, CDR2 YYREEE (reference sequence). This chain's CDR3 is CASSLGTGGYNEQFF. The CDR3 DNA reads TGTGCCAGCAGCCTTGGGACAGGGGGCTACAATGAGCAGTTCTTC.

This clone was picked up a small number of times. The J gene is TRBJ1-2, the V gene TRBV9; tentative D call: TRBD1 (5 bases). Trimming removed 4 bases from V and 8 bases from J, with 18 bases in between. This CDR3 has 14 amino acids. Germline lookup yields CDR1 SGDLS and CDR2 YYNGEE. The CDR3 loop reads CASSRPPLGRGYTF. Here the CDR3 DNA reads TGTGCCAGCAGCAGACCCCCTCTGGGGCGGGGCTACACCTTC.

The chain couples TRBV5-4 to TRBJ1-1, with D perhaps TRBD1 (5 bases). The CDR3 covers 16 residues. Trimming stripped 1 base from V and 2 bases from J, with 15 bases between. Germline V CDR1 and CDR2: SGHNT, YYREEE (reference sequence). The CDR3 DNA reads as TGTGCCAGCAGCTTGAGGTCCCAGGGTACTAACACTGAAGCTTTCTTT. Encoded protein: CASSLRSQGTNTEAFF.